This TCR beta chain was profiled in a study of PD-1 blockade in mismatch repair-deficient tumors. For the study at large: All were previously treated, progressing patients with over 9 mismatch repair-deficient cancer types. Study observations and caveats: Tumor-resident clones, often absent from pretreatment blood, expanded after pembrolizumab and then contracted.

CDR3 size: 14 residues. V was clipped by 7 bases and J by 4 bases; unmatched bases: 9. Germline V lookup: CDR1 LNHDA, CDR2 SQIVND (reference sequence). All patients were mismatch repair deficient, assessed by either PCR or immunohistochemistry. Three pembrolizumab responders had their TCRs sequenced. A note on this clone: Its specificity is not known.

The protocol was immunoSEQ multiplex PCR, while the TCRdb copy is restricted to in-frame clones and leaves out a portion. The sample carries about 16,000 clones, 84% recorded once. Sequencing was performed on PBMCs, taken before pembrolizumab treatment. This rearrangement joins TRBV19 to TRBJ1-1, with TRBD1 matching over 7 bases. The sequence was collected from an adult with mismatch repair-deficient cancer. This chain's CDR3 is CASTSSDRVTEAFF. DNA of the CDR3: TGTGCCAGTACCTCATCTGACAGGGTCACTGAAGCTTTCTTT.